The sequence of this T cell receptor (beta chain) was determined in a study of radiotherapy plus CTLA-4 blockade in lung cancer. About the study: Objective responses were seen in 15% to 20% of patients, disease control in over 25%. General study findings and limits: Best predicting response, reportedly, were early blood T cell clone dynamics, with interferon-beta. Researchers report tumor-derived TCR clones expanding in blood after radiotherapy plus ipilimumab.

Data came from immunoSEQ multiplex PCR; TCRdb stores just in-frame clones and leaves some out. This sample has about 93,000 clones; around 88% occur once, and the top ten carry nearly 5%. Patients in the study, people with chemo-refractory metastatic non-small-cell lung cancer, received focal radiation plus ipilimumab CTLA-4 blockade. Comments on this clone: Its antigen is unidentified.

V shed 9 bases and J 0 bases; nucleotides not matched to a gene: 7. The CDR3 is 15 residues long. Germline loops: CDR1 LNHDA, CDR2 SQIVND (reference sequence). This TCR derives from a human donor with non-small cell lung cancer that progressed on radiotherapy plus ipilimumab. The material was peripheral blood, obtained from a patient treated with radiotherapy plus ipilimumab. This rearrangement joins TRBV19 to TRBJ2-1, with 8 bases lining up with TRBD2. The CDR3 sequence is CASRREGHSYNEQFF. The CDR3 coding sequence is TGTGCCAGCCGACGGGAGGGGCACTCCTACAATGAGCAGTTCTTC.